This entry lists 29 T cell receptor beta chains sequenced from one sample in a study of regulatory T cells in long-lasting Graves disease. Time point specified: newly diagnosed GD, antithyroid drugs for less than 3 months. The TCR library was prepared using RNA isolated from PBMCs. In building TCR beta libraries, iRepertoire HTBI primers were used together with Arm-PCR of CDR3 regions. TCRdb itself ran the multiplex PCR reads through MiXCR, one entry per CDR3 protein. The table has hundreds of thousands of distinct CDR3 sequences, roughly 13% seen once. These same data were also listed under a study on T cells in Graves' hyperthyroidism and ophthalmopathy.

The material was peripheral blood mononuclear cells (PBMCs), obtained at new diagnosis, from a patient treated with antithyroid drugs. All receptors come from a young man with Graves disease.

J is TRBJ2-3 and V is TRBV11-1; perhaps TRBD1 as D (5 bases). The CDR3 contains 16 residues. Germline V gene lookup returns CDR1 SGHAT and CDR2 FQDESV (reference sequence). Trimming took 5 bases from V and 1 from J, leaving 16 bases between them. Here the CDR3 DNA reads TGTGCCAGCAGCCAAGGGGCGGAGACTGGCACAGATACGCAGTATTTT. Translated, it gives CASSQGAETGTDTQYF.

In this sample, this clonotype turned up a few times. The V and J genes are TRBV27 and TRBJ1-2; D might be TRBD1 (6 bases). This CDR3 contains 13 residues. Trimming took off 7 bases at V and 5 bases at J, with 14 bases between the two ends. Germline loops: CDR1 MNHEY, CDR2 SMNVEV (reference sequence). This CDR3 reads CASKKRTVYGYTF. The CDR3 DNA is TGTGCCAGCAAAAAAAGGACAGTATATGGCTACACCTTC.

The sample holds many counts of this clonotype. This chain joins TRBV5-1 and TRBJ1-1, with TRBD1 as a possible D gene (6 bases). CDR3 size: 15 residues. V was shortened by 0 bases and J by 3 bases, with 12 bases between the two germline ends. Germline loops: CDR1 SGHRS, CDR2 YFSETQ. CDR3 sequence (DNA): TGCGCCAGCAGCTTGGACAGGGCGGGGTACACTGAAGCTTTCTTT. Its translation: CASSLDRAGYTEAFF.

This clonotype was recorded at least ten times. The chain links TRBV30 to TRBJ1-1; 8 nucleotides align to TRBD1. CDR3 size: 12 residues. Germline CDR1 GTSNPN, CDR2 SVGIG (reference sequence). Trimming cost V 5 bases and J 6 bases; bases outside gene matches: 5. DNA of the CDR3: TGTGCCTGGGGGCAGGGGGCCCCTGAAGCTTTCTTT. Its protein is CAWGQGAPEAFF.

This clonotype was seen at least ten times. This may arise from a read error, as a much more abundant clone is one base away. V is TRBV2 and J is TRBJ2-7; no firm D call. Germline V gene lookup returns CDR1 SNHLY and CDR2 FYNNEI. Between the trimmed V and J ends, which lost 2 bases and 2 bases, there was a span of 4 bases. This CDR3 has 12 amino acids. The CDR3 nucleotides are TGTGCCAGCAGTGAACAGGCCTACGAGCAGTACTTC. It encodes CASSEQAYEQYF.

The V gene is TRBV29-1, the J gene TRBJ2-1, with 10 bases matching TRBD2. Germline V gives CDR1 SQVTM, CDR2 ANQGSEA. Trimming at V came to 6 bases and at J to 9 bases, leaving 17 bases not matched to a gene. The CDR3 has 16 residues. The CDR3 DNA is TGCAGCGTGCATCGGTGGGGGCTAGCGGGAGAGGGTGAGCAGTTCTTC. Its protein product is CSVHRWGLAGEGEQFF.

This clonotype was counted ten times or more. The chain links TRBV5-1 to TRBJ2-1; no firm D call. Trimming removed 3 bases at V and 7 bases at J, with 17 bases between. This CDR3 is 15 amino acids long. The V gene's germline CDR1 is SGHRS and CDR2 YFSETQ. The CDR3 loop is CASSSSSGAANEQFF. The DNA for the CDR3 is TGCGCCAGCAGCTCCTCCTCCGGCGCAGCTAATGAGCAGTTCTTC. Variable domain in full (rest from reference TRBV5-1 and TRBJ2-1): KAGVTQTPRYLIKTRGQQVTLSCSPISGHRSVSWYQQTPGQGLQFLFEYFSETQRNKGNFPGRFSGRQFSNSRSEMNVSTLELGDSALYLCASSSSSGAANEQFFGPGTRLTVL.

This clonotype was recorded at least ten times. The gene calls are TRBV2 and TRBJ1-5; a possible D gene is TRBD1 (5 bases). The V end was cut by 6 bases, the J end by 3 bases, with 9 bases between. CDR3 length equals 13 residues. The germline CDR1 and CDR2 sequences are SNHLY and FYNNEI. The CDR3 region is CASRRGFNQPQHF. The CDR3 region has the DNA TGTGCCAGCAGGAGGGGATTCAATCAGCCCCAGCATTTT.

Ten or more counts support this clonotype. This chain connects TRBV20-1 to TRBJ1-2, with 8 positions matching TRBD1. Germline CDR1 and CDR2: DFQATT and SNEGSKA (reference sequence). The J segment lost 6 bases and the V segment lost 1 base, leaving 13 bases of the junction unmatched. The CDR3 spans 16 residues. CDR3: CSARVLQGALRDGYTF. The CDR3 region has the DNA TGCAGTGCTAGAGTGCTCCAGGGGGCCCTTAGAGATGGCTACACCTTC.

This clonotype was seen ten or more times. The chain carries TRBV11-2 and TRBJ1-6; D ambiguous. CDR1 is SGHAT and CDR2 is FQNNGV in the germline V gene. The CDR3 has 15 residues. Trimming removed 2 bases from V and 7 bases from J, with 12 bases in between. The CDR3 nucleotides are TGTGCCAGCAGCTTACTCACGCCTGGGAATTCACCCCTCCACTTT. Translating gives CASSLLTPGNSPLHF.

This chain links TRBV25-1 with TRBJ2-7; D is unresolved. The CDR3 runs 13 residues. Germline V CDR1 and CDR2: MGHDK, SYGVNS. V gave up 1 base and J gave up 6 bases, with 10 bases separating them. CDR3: CASSESGTLEQYF. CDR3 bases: TGTGCCAGCAGTGAATCCGGTACTCTCGAGCAGTACTTC.

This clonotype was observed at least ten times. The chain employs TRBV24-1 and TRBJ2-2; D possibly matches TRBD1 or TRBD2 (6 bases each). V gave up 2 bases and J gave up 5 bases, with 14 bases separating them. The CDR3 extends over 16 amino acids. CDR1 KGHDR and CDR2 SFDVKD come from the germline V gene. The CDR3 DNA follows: TGTGCCACCAGTGATTCTAGGGGGGTAGGGACCGGGGAGCTGTTTTTT. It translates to CATSDSRGVGTGELFF.

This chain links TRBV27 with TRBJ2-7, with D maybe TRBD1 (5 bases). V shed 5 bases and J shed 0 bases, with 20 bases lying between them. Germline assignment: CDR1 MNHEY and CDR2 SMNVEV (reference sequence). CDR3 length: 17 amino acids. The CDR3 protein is CASSPGPPGSSSYEQYF. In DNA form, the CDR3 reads TGTGCCAGCAGTCCTGGCCCCCCAGGGTCATCCTCCTACGAGCAGTACTTC.

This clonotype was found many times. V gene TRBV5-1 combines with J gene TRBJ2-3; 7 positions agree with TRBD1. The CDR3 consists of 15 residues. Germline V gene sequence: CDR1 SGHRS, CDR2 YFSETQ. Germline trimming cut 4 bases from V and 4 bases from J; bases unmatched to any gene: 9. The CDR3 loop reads CASSIETGMPDTQYF. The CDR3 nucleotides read TGCGCCAGCAGCATAGAGACAGGGATGCCAGATACGCAGTATTTT.

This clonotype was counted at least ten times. The CDR3: CASSLVGRPPDEQYF. CDR3 bases: TGTGCCAGCAGCTTGGTTGGGCGACCCCCAGACGAGCAGTACTTC. The chain carries TRBV7-9 and TRBJ2-7; D uncertain. This CDR3 region has 15 residues. With 3 bases removed from V and 5 bases from J, the gap between germline ends came to 17 bases. Per the germline V gene, CDR1 is SEHNR and CDR2 is FQNEAQ (reference sequence).

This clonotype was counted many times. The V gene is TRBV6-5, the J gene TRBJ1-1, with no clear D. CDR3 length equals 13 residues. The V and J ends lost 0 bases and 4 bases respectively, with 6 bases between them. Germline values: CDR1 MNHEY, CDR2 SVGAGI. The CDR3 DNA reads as TGTGCCAGCAGTTACTCACGGGGCACTGAAGCTTTCTTT. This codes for CASSYSRGTEAFF.

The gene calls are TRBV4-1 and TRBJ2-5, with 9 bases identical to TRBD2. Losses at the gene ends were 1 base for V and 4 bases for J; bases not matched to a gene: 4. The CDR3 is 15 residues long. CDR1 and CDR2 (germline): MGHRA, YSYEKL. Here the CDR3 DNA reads TGCGCCAGCAGCCAAGTGGGAGCGGGAGGAGAGACCCAGTACTTC. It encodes CASSQVGAGGETQYF.

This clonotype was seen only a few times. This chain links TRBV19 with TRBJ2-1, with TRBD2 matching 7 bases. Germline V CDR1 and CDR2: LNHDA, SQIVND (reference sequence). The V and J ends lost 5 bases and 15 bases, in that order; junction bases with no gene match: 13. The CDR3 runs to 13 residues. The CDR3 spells CASSSVSGLLLFF. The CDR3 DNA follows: TGTGCCAGTAGTTCAGTTAGCGGGCTCTTATTGTTCTTC.

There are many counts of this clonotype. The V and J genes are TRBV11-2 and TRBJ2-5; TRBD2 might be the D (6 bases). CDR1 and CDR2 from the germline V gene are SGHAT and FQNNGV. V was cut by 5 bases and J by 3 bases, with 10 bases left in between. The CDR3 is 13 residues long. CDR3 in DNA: TGTGCCAGCAGCCGCGGGGATAAAGAGACCCAGTACTTC. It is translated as CASSRGDKETQYF.

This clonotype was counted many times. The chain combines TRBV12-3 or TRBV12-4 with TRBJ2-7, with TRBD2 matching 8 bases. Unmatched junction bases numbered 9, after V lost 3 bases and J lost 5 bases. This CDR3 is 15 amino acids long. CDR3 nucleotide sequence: TGTGCCAGCAGTTTTCACCGGGGTAGCGGGAACGAGCAGTACTTC. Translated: CASSFHRGSGNEQYF.

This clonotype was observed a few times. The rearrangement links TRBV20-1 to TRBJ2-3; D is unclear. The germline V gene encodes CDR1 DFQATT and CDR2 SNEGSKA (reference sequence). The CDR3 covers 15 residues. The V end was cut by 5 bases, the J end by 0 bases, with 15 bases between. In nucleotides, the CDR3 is TGCAGTGCTCCTGCAGCGCTAGAGAGCACAGATACGCAGTATTTT. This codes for CSAPAALESTDTQYF.

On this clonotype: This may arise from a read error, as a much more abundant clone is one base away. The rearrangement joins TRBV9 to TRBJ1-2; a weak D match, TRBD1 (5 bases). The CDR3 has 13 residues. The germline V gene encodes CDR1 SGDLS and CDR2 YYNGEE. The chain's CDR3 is CTSSVAGQEDYTF. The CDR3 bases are TGTACCAGCAGCGTAGCGGGGCAGGAGGACTACACCTTC. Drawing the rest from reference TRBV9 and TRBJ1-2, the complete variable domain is DSGVTQTPKHLITATGQRVTLRCSPRSGDLSVYWYQQSLDQGLQFLIQYYNGEERAKGNILERFSAQQFPDLHSELNLSSLELGDSALYFCTSSVAGQEDYTFGSGTRLTVV.

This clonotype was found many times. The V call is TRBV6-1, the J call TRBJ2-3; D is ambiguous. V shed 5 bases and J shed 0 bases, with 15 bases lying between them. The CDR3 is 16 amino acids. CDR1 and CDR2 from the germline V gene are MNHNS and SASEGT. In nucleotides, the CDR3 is TGTGCCAGCAGTCGTCAGAATACCCCTAGCACAGATACGCAGTATTTT. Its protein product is CASSRQNTPSTDTQYF.

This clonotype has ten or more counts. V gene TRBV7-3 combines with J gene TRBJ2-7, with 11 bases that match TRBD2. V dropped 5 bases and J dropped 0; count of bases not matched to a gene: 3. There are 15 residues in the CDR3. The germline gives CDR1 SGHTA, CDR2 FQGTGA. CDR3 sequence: CASSRGTSGSYEQYF. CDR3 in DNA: TGTGCCAGCAGCCGGGGGACTAGCGGCTCCTACGAGCAGTACTTC.

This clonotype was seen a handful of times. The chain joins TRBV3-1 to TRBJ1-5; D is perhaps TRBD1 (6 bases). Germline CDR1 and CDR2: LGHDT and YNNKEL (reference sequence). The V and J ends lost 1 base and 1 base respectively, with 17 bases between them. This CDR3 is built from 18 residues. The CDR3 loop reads CASSQGFKGQRSNQPQHF. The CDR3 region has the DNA TGTGCCAGCAGCCAAGGCTTTAAGGGACAAAGAAGCAATCAGCCCCAGCATTTT.

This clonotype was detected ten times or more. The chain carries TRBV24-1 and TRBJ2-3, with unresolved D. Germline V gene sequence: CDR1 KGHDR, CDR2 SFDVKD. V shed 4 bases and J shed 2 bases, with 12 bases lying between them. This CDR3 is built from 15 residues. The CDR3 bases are TGTGCCACCAGTGACCCAGGACCGATCACAGATACGCAGTATTTT. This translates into CATSDPGPITDTQYF.

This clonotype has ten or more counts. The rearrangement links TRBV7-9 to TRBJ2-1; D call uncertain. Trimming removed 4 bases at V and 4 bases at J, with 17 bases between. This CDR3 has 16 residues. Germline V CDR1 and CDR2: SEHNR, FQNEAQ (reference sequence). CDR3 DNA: TGTGCCAGCAGCTACGACAACGGGCTAGTGTACAATGAGCAGTTCTTC. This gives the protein CASSYDNGLVYNEQFF.

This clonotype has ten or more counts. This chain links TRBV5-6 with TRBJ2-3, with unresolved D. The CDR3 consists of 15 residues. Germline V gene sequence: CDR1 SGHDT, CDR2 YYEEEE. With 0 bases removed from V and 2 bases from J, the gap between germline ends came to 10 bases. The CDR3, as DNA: TGTGCCAGCAGCTTGGACGTGGATTTCACAGATACGCAGTATTTT. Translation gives CASSLDVDFTDTQYF.

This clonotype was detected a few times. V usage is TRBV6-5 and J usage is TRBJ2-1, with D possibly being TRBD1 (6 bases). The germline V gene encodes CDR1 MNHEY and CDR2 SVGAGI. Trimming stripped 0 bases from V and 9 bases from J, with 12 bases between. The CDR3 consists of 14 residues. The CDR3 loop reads CASSYSPGAAEQFF. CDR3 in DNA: TGTGCCAGCAGTTACTCTCCAGGGGCGGCTGAGCAGTTCTTC.